Listed below are T cell receptor beta chains from one sample, sequenced in a study of T-cell memory formation after mild COVID-19. TCRdb recomputed calls from the 5' RACE reads with MiXCR, one row per CDR3 protein. The profile shows about 49,000 distinct CDR3 sequences, roughly 27% of them singletons. Sequencing was done on a sample of PBMCs or a T cell subset sorted from them (not recorded which). The receptors shown here come from a man between 18 and 35 years old who had mild COVID-19 (a few samples of this study predate the infection). Cell type and time point are not known. CDR3s include the opening cysteine and the closing phenylalanine or tryptophan. D genes are given only for firm matches. Clone size is shown for a subset of rows, as once, few, many or a class of expanded clone.

j_call | clone_size | d_call | cdr3_length | v_call | cdr3_aa | cdr3_nt
TRBJ2-3 | . | . | 13 | TRBV7-2 | CASSPTGPDTQYF | TGTGCCAGCAGCCCTACGGGGCCAGATACGCAGTATTTT
TRBJ2-1 | . | TRBD2 | 15 | TRBV6-1 | CASSEEGGGYNEQFF | TGTGCCAGCAGTGAAGAAGGCGGGGGCTACAATGAGCAGTTCTTC
TRBJ2-1 | . | . | 12 | TRBV11-2 | CASTFRNNEQFF | TGTGCCAGCACCTTTCGGAACAATGAGCAGTTCTTC
TRBJ2-4 | . | TRBD1 | 14 | TRBV5-6 | CASSLGETGGIQYF | TGTGCCAGCAGCTTGGGGGAGACAGGGGGCATTCAGTACTTC
TRBJ2-2 | . | TRBD2 | 18 | TRBV12-3/TRBV12-4 | CASSPLASGGADTGELFF | TGTGCCAGCAGCCCCCTGGCTAGCGGGGGGGCCGACACCGGGGAGCTGTTTTTT
TRBJ1-1 | . | . | 13 | TRBV10-3 | CAIRGSMNTEAFF | TGTGCCATCAGGGGATCTATGAACACTGAAGCTTTCTTT
TRBJ2-5 | . | TRBD1 | 15 | TRBV20-1 | CSPGSPGQGEETQYF | TGCAGTCCAGGGAGCCCTGGCCAGGGGGAGGAGACCCAGTACTTC
TRBJ2-1 | many | . | 18 | TRBV6-6 | CASSLEPPGEPGYNEQFF | TGTGCCAGCAGCCTCGAACCCCCCGGGGAGCCGGGATACAATGAGCAGTTCTTC
TRBJ2-2 | few | . | 13 | TRBV7-9 | CASSFVDTGELFF | TGTGCCAGCAGCTTCGTCGACACCGGGGAGCTGTTTTTT
TRBJ1-2 | . | TRBD1 | 14 | TRBV7-6 | CASSPLTGFYGYTF | TGTGCCAGCAGCCCCCTGACAGGGTTCTATGGCTACACCTTC
TRBJ2-7 | . | . | 14 | TRBV4-1 | CASSQVGSSNEQYF | TGCGCCAGCAGCCAAGTCGGGTCCTCCAACGAGCAGTACTTC
TRBJ2-3 | . | . | 14 | TRBV11-1 | CAVGKGSTADTQYF | TGTGCCGTCGGGAAGGGGAGTACCGCAGATACGCAGTATTTT
TRBJ2-3 | few | . | 13 | TRBV29-1 | CSHRSGNTDTQYF | TGCAGCCACCGGTCAGGGAATACAGATACGCAGTATTTT
TRBJ2-3 | few | . | 12 | TRBV27 | CASGPLADTQYF | TGTGCCAGCGGGCCGTTGGCAGATACGCAGTATTTT